This T cell receptor beta chain derives from a study of T cell repertoires in cytomegalovirus infection. A note on this clonotype: What it binds is unknown.

Study observations and caveats: In two of eight donors, the top clonotype was HLA-C-restricted CMV-specific. Accumulated public TCR beta family frequency recognized individuals carrying CMV together with the relevant HLA.

TCRdb called the reads again in MiXCR, with one record for every CDR3 protein. The sample lists fewer than 250,000 distinct CDR3 sequences; 9% to 15% were seen once. Sequencing was carried out using PBMCs. The clonotype comes from a human donor in good health (CMV status not recorded). Some clones in this sample may be carry-over from other donors' samples.

CDR3 sequence (DNA): TGTGCCAGCTCACCGACAGGGGGCGAGGGGCAGTTCTTC. Translation: CASSPTGGEGQFF. V is TRBV18 and J is TRBJ2-1; 10 bases agree with TRBD1. Trimming cost V 3 bases and J 12 bases; bases outside gene matches: 5. This CDR3 is built from 13 residues. Germline V gives CDR1 KGHSH, CDR2 LQKENI.